These T cell receptor beta chains were read from a single sample in a study of CD8+CD57+ T cells in acquired aplastic anemia. One entry per CDR3 protein results from TCRdb running MiXCR on the reads. The profile shows fewer than 250,000 distinct CDR3 sequences, around 49% of them singletons. The specimen sequenced was sorted CD4+, CD8+, or CD8+CD57+ T cells (not recorded which) from PBMCs. The receptors were gathered from a human donor with aplastic anemia. Each CDR3 is given with its conserved first and last residue. The D gene is left open where the match is weak. Size is omitted from some rows. Given values are once, few, many or a class for expanded clones.

TRBJ2-2	.	.	TRBV7-3	CASSHPGSRVGELFF	TGCGCCAGCAGCCACCCCGGGTCCAGAGTGGGGGAGCTGTTTTTT
TRBJ1-6	.	.	TRBV5-1	CASSLTGVLNSPLHF	TGCGCCAGCAGCCTTACGGGGGTCCTGAATTCACCCCTCCACTTT
TRBJ2-5	.	many	TRBV11-2	CASSPAKGETQYF	TGTGCCAGCAGCCCGGCGAAGGGAGAGACCCAGTACTTC
TRBJ1-3	.	.	TRBV20-1	CSARELGSSGNTIYF	TGCAGTGCTAGAGAATTGGGTAGCTCTGGAAACACCATATATTTT
TRBJ2-3	.	.	TRBV7-2	CASSLALGTDTQYF	TGTGCCAGCAGCTTAGCCCTAGGAACAGATACGCAGTATTTT
TRBJ2-2	.	.	TRBV19	CASSIGGGRNTGELFF	TGTGCCAGTAGTATAGGAGGCGGCCGTAACACCGGGGAGCTGTTTTTT
TRBJ1-2	.	many	TRBV28	CASSFGGLGYTF	TGTGCCAGCAGTTTCGGGGGGTTAGGCTACACCTTC
TRBJ2-1	.	.	TRBV19	CASSIGVGGGSVF	.
TRBJ2-1	.	.	TRBV29-1	CSAQAPNYNEQFF	TGCAGCGCCCAAGCCCCAAATTACAATGAGCAGTTCTTC
TRBJ1-4	TRBD1	few	TRBV3-1	CASSRDREGEKLFF	TGTGCCAGCAGCCGGGACAGGGAAGGTGAAAAACTGTTTTTT
TRBJ1-5	.	many	TRBV29-1	CSAGERFDQPQHF	TGCAGCGCTGGGGAGAGGTTCGATCAGCCCCAGCATTTT
TRBJ1-1	.	.	TRBV15	CATSTDGVEAFF	TGTGCCACCAGCACCGATGGGGTAGAAGCTTTCTTT
TRBJ1-1	.	.	TRBV29-1	CSVLRSGTEAFF	TGCAGCGTTCTCCGGTCTGGCACTGAAGCTTTCTTT
TRBJ1-2	.	.	TRBV10-3	CAISEWGGTENGYTF	TGTGCCATCAGTGAGTGGGGAGGGACTGAGAATGGCTACACCTTC
TRBJ2-3	.	many	TRBV9	CASSAGLETSTDTQYF	TGTGCCAGCAGCGCGGGCTTAGAGACCTCCACAGATACGCAGTATTTT
TRBJ2-5	TRBD1	.	TRBV24-1	CATSDLGTGGETQYF	TGTGCCACCAGCGATTTGGGGACAGGGGGAGAGACCCAGTACTTC
TRBJ1-1	.	many	TRBV2	CASSTGRNTEAFF	TGTGCCAGCAGTACCGGGCGTAACACTGAAGCTTTCTTT
TRBJ1-4	.	many	TRBV7-7	CASSPEDIFPATNEKLFF	TGTGCCAGCAGCCCGGAGGACATCTTTCCGGCAACTAATGAAAAACTGTTTTTT
TRBJ1-2	TRBD1	.	TRBV2	CASVRPTGSNYGYTF	TGTGCCAGCGTACGACCGACAGGGTCTAACTATGGCTACACCTTC
TRBJ2-7	.	.	TRBV11-2	CASSFGRGAYEQDF	.
TRBJ1-4	.	.	TRBV7-2	CASSSPGPNEKLFF	TGTGCCAGCAGCTCCCCGGGCCCGAATGAAAAACTGTTTTTT
TRBJ2-7	.	many	TRBV5-1	CASSWGLPYEQYF	TGCGCCAGCAGCTGGGGGTTGCCCTACGAGCAGTACTTC
TRBJ2-7	TRBD1	.	TRBV7-2	CASSLGTGQGYYEQYF	TGTGCCAGCAGCTTAGGGACGGGACAGGGTTACTACGAGCAGTACTTC
TRBJ2-3	TRBD2	many	TRBV20-1	CSARVSAQRGFPGDTQYF	TGCAGTGCTAGAGTTTCGGCGCAGCGGGGCTTCCCTGGGGATACGCAGTATTTT
TRBJ1-6	TRBD1	many	TRBV19	CASKPGQGAGNSPLHF	TGTGCCAGTAAGCCGGGACAGGGGGCCGGTAATTCACCCCTCCACTTT
TRBJ1-1	.	many	TRBV7-2	CASSLAAGRGTEAFF	TGTGCCAGCAGCTTAGCGGCAGGTAGGGGCACTGAAGCTTTCTTT
TRBJ2-3	.	many	TRBV5-1	CASRRRRTSEDTQYF	TGCGCCAGCAGACGGAGGAGGACTTCCGAAGATACGCAGTATTTT
TRBJ2-2	TRBD2	few	TRBV27	CASSLRGGAVGTGELFF	TGTGCCAGCAGTTTACGCGGGGGGGCCGTTGGTACCGGGGAGCTGTTTTTT
TRBJ2-5	.	.	TRBV28	CASSSSQGLQETQYF	TGTGCCAGCAGTTCCTCCCAGGGTCTCCAAGAGACCCAGTACTTC
TRBJ2-1	TRBD2	.	TRBV6-6	CASSLLRGGRDEQFF	TGTGCCAGCAGTCTTCTTCGCGGGGGACGGGATGAGCAGTTCTTC
TRBJ1-1	TRBD1	.	TRBV20-1	CSARVLQGDTEAFF	TGCAGTGCTAGAGTACTACAGGGGGACACTGAAGCTTTCTTT
TRBJ2-5	.	.	TRBV10-3	CAIVHRDLQETQYF	TGTGCCATCGTACACAGGGATCTCCAAGAGACCCAGTACTTC
TRBJ1-4	TRBD1	many	TRBV19	CASRDRNGATNEKLFF	TGTGCCAGTAGGGACAGGAATGGGGCAACTAATGAAAAACTGTTTTTT
TRBJ2-5	.	.	TRBV24-1	CATSDSRGTQYF	TGTGCCACCAGTGACTCGCGGGGGACCCAGTACTTC
TRBJ1-2	.	.	TRBV2	CASTGSHVYTF	TGTGCCAGCACTGGAAGCCACGTGTACACCTTC
TRBJ2-1	TRBD1	.	TRBV24-1	CATSDYDRGRNEQFF	TGTGCCACCAGTGACTACGACAGGGGGCGGAATGAGCAGTTCTTC
TRBJ1-1	.	.	TRBV28	CASSLPVSNAEAFF	TGTGCCAGCAGTTTACCGGTTTCGAACGCTGAAGCTTTCTTT
TRBJ2-3	.	.	TRBV12-3/TRBV12-4	CASRGWGRGRNTQYF	TGTGCCAGCAGAGGTTGGGGGCGGGGGCGGAATACGCAGTATTTT
TRBJ2-7	.	many	TRBV5-1	CASSSGPTTSGEEQYF	TGCGCCAGCAGCTCGGGCCCCACGACTTCAGGGGAAGAGCAGTACTTC
TRBJ1-4	TRBD1	many	TRBV7-8	CASSTDRVEKLFF	TGTGCCAGCAGCACGGACAGGGTCGAAAAACTGTTTTTT
TRBJ1-6	.	.	TRBV7-9	CASSLLGLREHLHF	TGTGCCAGCAGCTTGTTGGGTCTCCGTGAGCACCTCCACTTT